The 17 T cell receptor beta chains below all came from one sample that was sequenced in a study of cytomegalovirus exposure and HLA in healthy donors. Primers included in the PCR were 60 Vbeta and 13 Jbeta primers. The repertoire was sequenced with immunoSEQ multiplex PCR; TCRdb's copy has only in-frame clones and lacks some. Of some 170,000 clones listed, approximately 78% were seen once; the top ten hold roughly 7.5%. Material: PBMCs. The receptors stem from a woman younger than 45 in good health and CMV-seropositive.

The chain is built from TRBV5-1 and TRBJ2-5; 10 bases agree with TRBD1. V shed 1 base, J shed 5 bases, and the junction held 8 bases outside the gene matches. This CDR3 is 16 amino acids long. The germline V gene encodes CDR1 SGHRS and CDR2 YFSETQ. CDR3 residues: CASSLTGTGVGETQYF. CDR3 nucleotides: TGCGCCAGCAGCTTGACCGGGACAGGGGTTGGGGAGACCCAGTACTTC.

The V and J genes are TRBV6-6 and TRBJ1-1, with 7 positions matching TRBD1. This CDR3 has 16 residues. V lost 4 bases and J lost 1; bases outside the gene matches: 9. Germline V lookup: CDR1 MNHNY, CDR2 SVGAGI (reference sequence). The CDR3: CASSSLLRQGNTEAFF. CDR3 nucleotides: TGTGCCAGCAGTTCTCTTTTGAGACAGGGGAACACTGAAGCTTTCTTT.

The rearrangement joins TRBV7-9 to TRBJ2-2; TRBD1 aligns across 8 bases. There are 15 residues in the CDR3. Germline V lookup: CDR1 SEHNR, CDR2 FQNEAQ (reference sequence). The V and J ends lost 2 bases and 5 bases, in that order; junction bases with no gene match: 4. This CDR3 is CASSLIQGVTGELFF. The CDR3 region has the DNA TGTGCCAGCAGCTTAATACAGGGGGTGACCGGGGAGCTGTTTTTT.

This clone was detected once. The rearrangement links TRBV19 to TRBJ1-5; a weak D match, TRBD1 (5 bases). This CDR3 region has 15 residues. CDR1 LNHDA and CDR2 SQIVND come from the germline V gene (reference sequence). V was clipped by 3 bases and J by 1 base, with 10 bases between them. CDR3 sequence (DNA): TGTGCCAGTAGTATTCGCGGGGCGAGCAATCAGCCCCAGCATTTT. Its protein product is CASSIRGASNQPQHF.

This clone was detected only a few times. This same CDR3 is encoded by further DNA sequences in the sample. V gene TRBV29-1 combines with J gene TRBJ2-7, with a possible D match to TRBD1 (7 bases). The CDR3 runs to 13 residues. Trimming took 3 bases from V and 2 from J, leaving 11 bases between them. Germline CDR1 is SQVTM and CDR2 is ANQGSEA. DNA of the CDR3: TGCAGCGTTGAGGGGGGACAGACCTACGAGCAGTACTTC. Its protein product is CSVEGGQTYEQYF.

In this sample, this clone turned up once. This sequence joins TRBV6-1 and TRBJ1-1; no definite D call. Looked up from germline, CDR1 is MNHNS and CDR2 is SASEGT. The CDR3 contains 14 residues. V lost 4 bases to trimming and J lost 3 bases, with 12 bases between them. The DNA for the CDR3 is TGTGCCAGCAGTGTAGGAGGTTCATACACTGAAGCTTTCTTT. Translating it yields CASSVGGSYTEAFF.

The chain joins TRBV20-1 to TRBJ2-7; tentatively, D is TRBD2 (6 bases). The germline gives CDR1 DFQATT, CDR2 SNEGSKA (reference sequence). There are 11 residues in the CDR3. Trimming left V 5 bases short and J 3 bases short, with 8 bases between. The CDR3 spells CSAGEVYEQYF. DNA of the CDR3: TGCAGTGCTGGGGAGGTCTACGAGCAGTACTTC.

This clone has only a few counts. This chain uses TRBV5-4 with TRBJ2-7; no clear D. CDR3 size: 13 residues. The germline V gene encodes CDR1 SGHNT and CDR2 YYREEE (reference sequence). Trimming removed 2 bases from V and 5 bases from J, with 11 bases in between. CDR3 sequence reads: CASSLTAAHEQYF. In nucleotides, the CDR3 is TGTGCCAGCAGCTTAACCGCGGCTCACGAGCAGTACTTC.

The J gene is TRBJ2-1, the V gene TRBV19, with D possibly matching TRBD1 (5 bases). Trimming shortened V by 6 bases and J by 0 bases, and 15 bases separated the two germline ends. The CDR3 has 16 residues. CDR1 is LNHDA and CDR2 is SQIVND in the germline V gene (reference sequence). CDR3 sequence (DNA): TGTGCCAGTAGCCAAAATACAGGCAACTCCTACAATGAGCAGTTCTTC. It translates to CASSQNTGNSYNEQFF.

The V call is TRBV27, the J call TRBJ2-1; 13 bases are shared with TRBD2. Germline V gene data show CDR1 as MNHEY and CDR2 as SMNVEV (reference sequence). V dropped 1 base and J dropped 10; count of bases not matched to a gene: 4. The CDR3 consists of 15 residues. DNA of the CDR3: TGTGCCAGCAGTTTATGGACTAGCGGGGGAGGGGAGCAGTTCTTC. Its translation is CASSLWTSGGGEQFF.

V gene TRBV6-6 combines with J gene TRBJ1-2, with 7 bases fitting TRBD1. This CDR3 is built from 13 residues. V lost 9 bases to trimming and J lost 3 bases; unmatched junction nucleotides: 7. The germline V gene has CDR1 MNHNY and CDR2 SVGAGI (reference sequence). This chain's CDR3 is CASERQGHYGYTF. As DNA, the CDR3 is TGTGCCAGTGAAAGACAGGGCCACTATGGCTACACCTTC.

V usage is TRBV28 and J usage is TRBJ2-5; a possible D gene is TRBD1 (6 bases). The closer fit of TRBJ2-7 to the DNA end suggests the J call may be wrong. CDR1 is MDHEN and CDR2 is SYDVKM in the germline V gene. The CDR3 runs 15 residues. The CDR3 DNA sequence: TGTGCCAGCACAGGGGCCGATCGCACTTCCTACGAGCAGTACTTC. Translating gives CASTGADRTSYEQYF.

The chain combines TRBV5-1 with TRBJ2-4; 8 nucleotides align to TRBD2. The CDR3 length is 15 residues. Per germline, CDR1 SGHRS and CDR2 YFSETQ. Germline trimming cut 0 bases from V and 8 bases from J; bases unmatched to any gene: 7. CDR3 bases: TGCGCCAGCAGCTTGGTTCGGGGGGGCAAGGACATTCAGTACTTC. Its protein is CASSLVRGGKDIQYF.

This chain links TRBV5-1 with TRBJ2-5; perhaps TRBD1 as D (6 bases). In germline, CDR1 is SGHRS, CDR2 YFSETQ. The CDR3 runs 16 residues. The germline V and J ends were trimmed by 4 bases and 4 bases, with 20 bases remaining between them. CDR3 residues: CASSPLGGQLTETQYF. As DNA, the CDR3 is TGCGCCAGCAGCCCCCTCGGCGGACAGTTGACAGAGACCCAGTACTTC.

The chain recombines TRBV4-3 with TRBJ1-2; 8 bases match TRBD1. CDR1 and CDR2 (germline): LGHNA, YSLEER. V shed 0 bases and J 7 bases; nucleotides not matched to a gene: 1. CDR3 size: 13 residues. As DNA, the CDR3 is TGCGCCAGCAGCCAAGAGACAGGGGCTGGCTACACCTTC. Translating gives CASSQETGAGYTF.

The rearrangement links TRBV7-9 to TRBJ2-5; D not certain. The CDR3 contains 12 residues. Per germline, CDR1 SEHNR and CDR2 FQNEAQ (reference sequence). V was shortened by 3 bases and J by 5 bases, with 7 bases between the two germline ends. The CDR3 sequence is CASSLAAETQYF. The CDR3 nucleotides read TGTGCCAGCAGCTTGGCGGCTGAGACCCAGTACTTC.

CDR3 residues: CAITLSTGELFF. CDR3 nucleotide sequence: TGTGCCATCACCCTTAGTACCGGGGAGCTGTTTTTT. This chain connects TRBV10-3 to TRBJ2-2, with unresolved D. Between the trimmed V and J ends, which lost 7 bases and 5 bases, there was a span of 8 bases. This CDR3 contains 12 residues. Germline assignment: CDR1 ENHRY and CDR2 SYGVKD.